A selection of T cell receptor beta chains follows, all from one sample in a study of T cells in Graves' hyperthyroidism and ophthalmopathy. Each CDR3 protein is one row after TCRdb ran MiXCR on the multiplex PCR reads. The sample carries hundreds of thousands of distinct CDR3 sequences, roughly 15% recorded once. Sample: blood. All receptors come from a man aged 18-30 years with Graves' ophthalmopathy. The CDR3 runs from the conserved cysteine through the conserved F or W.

CDR3aa: CASSPRVDSLNTEAFF
v_gene: TRBV4-1
j_gene: TRBJ1-1

CDR3aa: CSARGKDRGREQYF
v_gene: TRBV20-1
j_gene: TRBJ2-7

CDR3aa: CASSSGQGASTDTQYF
v_gene: TRBV7-9
j_gene: TRBJ2-3

CDR3aa: CSALPTASGNTIYF
v_gene: TRBV20-1
j_gene: TRBJ1-3

CDR3aa: CASSRGPYNSPLHF
v_gene: TRBV7-2
j_gene: TRBJ1-6

CDR3aa: CASSDGLPPGGTQYF
v_gene: TRBV7-8
j_gene: TRBJ2-3

CDR3aa: CASSPPNRGYQPQHF
v_gene: TRBV18
j_gene: TRBJ1-5

CDR3aa: CASSLGRAGYEQYF
v_gene: TRBV6-1
j_gene: TRBJ2-7

CDR3aa: CASSQGPSPYNEQFF
v_gene: TRBV11-3
j_gene: TRBJ2-1

CDR3aa: CASSSLGTIYGYTF
v_gene: TRBV12-3/TRBV12-4
j_gene: TRBJ1-2

CDR3aa: CASGRAAGLAGETQYF
v_gene: TRBV12-5
j_gene: TRBJ2-5

CDR3aa: CASSPLGTGKLDGYTF
v_gene: TRBV4-1
j_gene: TRBJ1-2

CDR3aa: CASSLGGSQETQYF
v_gene: TRBV5-1
j_gene: TRBJ2-5

CDR3aa: CASSRVAGEETQYF
v_gene: TRBV19
j_gene: TRBJ2-5

CDR3aa: CASSPAEGLYGYTF
v_gene: TRBV7-8
j_gene: TRBJ1-2

CDR3aa: CASTNPGQYEKLFF
v_gene: TRBV12-3/TRBV12-4
j_gene: TRBJ1-4

CDR3aa: CSARRAAQPQHF
v_gene: TRBV20-1
j_gene: TRBJ1-5

CDR3aa: CASSSTGRTVYGYTF
v_gene: TRBV11-2
j_gene: TRBJ1-2

CDR3aa: CATSGLVTENSPLHF
v_gene: TRBV24-1
j_gene: TRBJ1-6

CDR3aa: CASTERDSYEQYF
v_gene: TRBV13
j_gene: TRBJ2-7

CDR3aa: CASSLGVDTQYF
v_gene: TRBV5-1
j_gene: TRBJ2-3

CDR3aa: CASSPRQGPTSYEQYF
v_gene: TRBV11-1
j_gene: TRBJ2-7

CDR3aa: CSARIGTGHQPQHF
v_gene: TRBV20-1
j_gene: TRBJ1-5

CDR3aa: CASTQGGGYNGYTF
v_gene: TRBV7-9
j_gene: TRBJ1-2

CDR3aa: CASRKEGARSPLHF
v_gene: TRBV25-1
j_gene: TRBJ1-6

CDR3aa: CASTDRRDTQYF
v_gene: TRBV19
j_gene: TRBJ2-3

CDR3aa: CATSLLWGQGRNEQFF
v_gene: TRBV15
j_gene: TRBJ2-1

CDR3aa: CASSFGGGYTEAFF
v_gene: TRBV12-3/TRBV12-4
j_gene: TRBJ1-1

CDR3aa: CASSPKGRLSSYEQYF
v_gene: TRBV18
j_gene: TRBJ2-7

CDR3aa: CASSPARGSGNTIYF
v_gene: TRBV3-1
j_gene: TRBJ1-3

CDR3aa: CASSLIYNEQFF
v_gene: TRBV11-3
j_gene: TRBJ2-1

CDR3aa: CASSGPGQGAYEQYF
v_gene: TRBV6-1
j_gene: TRBJ2-7

CDR3aa: CASSLGHANTGELFF
v_gene: TRBV5-8
j_gene: TRBJ2-2

CDR3aa: CASSLVSAGLAEAFF
v_gene: TRBV12-3/TRBV12-4
j_gene: TRBJ1-1

CDR3aa: CASSQDQGLRPTNEKLFF
v_gene: TRBV4-2
j_gene: TRBJ1-4

CDR3aa: CASSSSNSPLHF
v_gene: TRBV5-1
j_gene: TRBJ1-6

CDR3aa: CASTFLNTDTQYF
v_gene: TRBV12-3/TRBV12-4
j_gene: TRBJ2-3

CDR3aa: CASSITVSPLHF
v_gene: TRBV12-3/TRBV12-4
j_gene: TRBJ1-6

CDR3aa: CATSRDYGYEQYF
v_gene: TRBV15
j_gene: TRBJ2-7

CDR3aa: CASSLTPWEGAFF
v_gene: TRBV5-1
j_gene: TRBJ1-1

CDR3aa: CAIRGGAGRNEQYF
v_gene: TRBV10-3
j_gene: TRBJ2-7

CDR3aa: CASTMRVTGELFF
v_gene: TRBV6-1
j_gene: TRBJ2-2

CDR3aa: CASSLEIGWGTEAFF
v_gene: TRBV7-9
j_gene: TRBJ1-1

CDR3aa: CASTGLSYTF
v_gene: TRBV7-4
j_gene: TRBJ1-2

CDR3aa: CASSERGTGHYEQYF
v_gene: TRBV10-1
j_gene: TRBJ2-7

CDR3aa: CASSDYSASSYNEQFF
v_gene: TRBV10-1
j_gene: TRBJ2-1

CDR3aa: CASSSGMRGPNHEQFF
v_gene: TRBV7-9
j_gene: TRBJ2-1

CDR3aa: CASSPPVPHSYEQYF
v_gene: TRBV7-8
j_gene: TRBJ2-7

CDR3aa: CAISEASGTNNEQFF
v_gene: TRBV10-3
j_gene: TRBJ2-1